This T cell receptor beta chain was profiled in a study of blood T cells in healthy people across ages. Study-wide points: Donor CMV status, an unknown factor, possibly confounded changes in expanded clonotypes.

The authors ran a second PCR of roughly 6 to 12 cycles using a sample-barcoded 5' primer and a J-beta primer mix. Samples each returned at least 3 million CDR3-containing paired-end reads. TCRdb recomputed calls from the 5' RACE reads with MiXCR, one row per CDR3 protein. Among approximately 960,000 distinct CDR3 sequences, 25% to 30% were seen once, and the ten largest hold about 9.4%. Trimming took off 1 base at V and 5 bases at J, with 10 bases between the two ends. The CDR3 spans 15 residues. CDR1 and CDR2 (germline): KGHDR, SFDVKD. About this clonotype: Its antigen is not identified.

The sample was also reused in another study, on T cells of mothers and their children. That paper adds: Second-round PCR products received sample barcodes and 2-4 random nucleotides from the M1S primer.

The receptor was isolated from a woman aged 40 to 55 in good health. V and J are TRBV24-1 and TRBJ2-2, with D possibly TRBD2 on 5 matching bases. The sample taken for sequencing was blood. The CDR3 loop is CATSDFGVRTGELFF. The CDR3 DNA reads TGTGCCACCAGTGATTTCGGGGTCAGAACCGGGGAGCTGTTTTTT.